This T cell receptor (beta chain) was recorded in a study of early stage breast cancer tumors. General study results and limits: Bulk DNA sequencing of unsorted cells missed chain pairing and markers. Most shared enriched TCRB sequences were commonly generated ones.

TCRdb's table, derived via immunoSEQ multiplex PCR, lists solely in-frame clones and lacks some. The data contain about 72,000 clones, around four fifths of them seen just once; the ten biggest clones take up roughly 3.5%. Trimming stripped 1 base from V and 2 bases from J, with 10 bases between. Germline lookup yields CDR1 SGHRS and CDR2 YFSETQ. The CDR3 length is 14 residues. As concerns this clone: Antigen specificity is unknown.

The chain links TRBV5-1 to TRBJ2-7; D is ambiguous. The receptor was derived from a person between 55 and 69 years old with breast cancer. Sequenced material: blood. As DNA, the CDR3 is TGCGCCAGCAGCTTGACCGGGCAGACCTACGAGCAGTACTTC. This codes for CASSLTGQTYEQYF.